This is a list of T cell receptor beta chains from one sample in a study of CD8+ T cells in alopecia areata. The repertoire was sequenced with immunoSEQ multiplex PCR; TCRdb's copy has only in-frame clones and lacks some. The sample holds a few hundred thousand clones; roughly three fifths are singletons and the top ten take more than 0.95%. The sequences come from CD4+ T cells sorted from blood, collected at week 44, from a patient treated with tofacitinib. These receptors originate from a human donor with alopecia areata. CDR3s include the opening cysteine and the closing phenylalanine or tryptophan. D genes are given only for firm matches. Not all rows give a size; the values are once, few, many and, for expanded clones, a class.

NA	TRBV5-4	TRBD1	TRBJ2-4	TGTGCCAGCAGCTTGTCCCGTGACAGGGGGCACATTCAGTACTTC	CASSLSRDRGHIQYF
once	TRBV5-1	NA	TRBJ2-2	TGCGCCAGCAGCTTGGGGACTCCTAACACCGGGGAGCTGTTTTTT	CASSLGTPNTGELFF
NA	TRBV29-1	NA	TRBJ1-1	TGCAGCGTTGATGGGGCGGGCACTGAAGCTTTCTTT	CSVDGAGTEAFF
NA	TRBV4-3	NA	TRBJ1-2	TGCGCCAGCAGCCAAGGGGGGGGTGATAACTATGGCTACACCTTC	CASSQGGGDNYGYTF
few	TRBV18	NA	TRBJ1-6	TGTGCCAGCTCACCTTCACAGGGCTCCTCACCCCTCCACTTT	CASSPSQGSSPLHF
NA	TRBV25-1	NA	TRBJ1-6	TGTGCCAGCAGTGCTTCGACTTCACCCCTCCACTTT	CASSASTSPLHF
NA	TRBV4-1	NA	TRBJ2-7	TGCGCCAGCAGCCAAGTCAAGAGTCCCTACGAGCAGTACTTC	CASSQVKSPYEQYF
NA	TRBV6-1	TRBD2	TRBJ2-2	TGTGCCAGCAGATCGGGGAGGGCCACGGCCGGGGAGCTGTTTTTT	CASRSGRATAGELFF
NA	TRBV9	NA	TRBJ1-5	TGTGCCAGCAGCCCCCAGGGCGGGAGCAATCAGCCCCAGCATTTT	CASSPQGGSNQPQHF
NA	TRBV29-1	TRBD1	TRBJ2-7	TGCAGCTACCGGGACAGGGGGCTTCGGGAGCAGTACTTC	CSYRDRGLREQYF
few	TRBV30	NA	TRBJ1-6	TGTGCCTGGAGTTCTGATAATTCACCCCTCCACTTT	CAWSSDNSPLHF
NA	TRBV29-1	NA	TRBJ1-1	TGCAGCGTCAGGGGCGGGGACACTGAAGCTTTCTTT	CSVRGGDTEAFF
NA	TRBV29-1	TRBD2	TRBJ2-6	TGCAGCGTTGAAGACAGGACTAGCGGGCTCTCTGGGGCCAACGTCCTGACTTTC	CSVEDRTSGLSGANVLTF
NA	TRBV30	NA	TRBJ1-2	TGTGCCTGGAGCTCGGGGCCTAACTATGGCTACACCTTC	CAWSSGPNYGYTF
few	TRBV11-1	TRBD1	TRBJ2-7	TGTGCCAGCAGCTTAACGAGACAGGGGTTCCACGAGCAGTACTTC	CASSLTRQGFHEQYF
NA	TRBV7-2	TRBD2	TRBJ2-7	TGTGCCAGCAGCTCAAGCGGGGGCTCCTACGAGCAGTACTTC	CASSSSGGSYEQYF
NA	TRBV30	TRBD1	TRBJ1-1	TGTGCCTGGAGCGGGACAGCGAACACTGAAGCTTTCTTT	CAWSGTANTEAFF
NA	TRBV29-1	NA	TRBJ2-5	TGCAGCGTTGAGGAGGAGACCCAGTACTTC	CSVEEETQYF
NA	TRBV11-2	TRBD1	TRBJ1-1	TGTGCCAGCAGCTATAGGGGGCCGGAAGCTTTCTTT	CASSYRGPEAFF
few	TRBV30	TRBD2	TRBJ2-1	TGTGCCTGGAGTATCGGACTAGCGGGGGGCCAGGAGCAGTTCTTC	CAWSIGLAGGQEQFF
NA	TRBV29-1	NA	TRBJ1-2	TGCAGCGTTCCCGGGACTCGGGGAGGCTACACCTTC	CSVPGTRGGYTF
NA	TRBV14	TRBD1	TRBJ1-1	TGTGCCAGCAGCCGAGTACAGGGGATAGCTGAAGCTTTCTTT	CASSRVQGIAEAFF
NA	TRBV6-1	NA	TRBJ1-2	TGTGCCAGCAGCGGGGACCGCTCTACTGGCTACACCTTC	CASSGDRSTGYTF
few	TRBV5-1	NA	TRBJ2-6	TGCGCCAGCAGCTTGGCAGCCTCTGGGGCCAACGTCCTGACTTTC	CASSLAASGANVLTF
NA	TRBV5-6	TRBD1	TRBJ2-6	TGTGCCAGCAGCTTGGAGGGACAGGGGTCTCGCTCTGGGGCCAACGTCCTGACTTTC	CASSLEGQGSRSGANVLTF
NA	TRBV9	NA	TRBJ1-2	TGTGCCAGCAGCCCCCAACAGGCAACCTATGGCTACACCTTC	CASSPQQATYGYTF
NA	TRBV9	NA	TRBJ2-6	TGTGCCAGCAGCGCGGCCCTAGGGGCCAACGTCCTGACTTTC	CASSAALGANVLTF
NA	TRBV7-2	TRBD2	TRBJ2-3	TGTGCCAGCAGCTACGCCGGACTAGCGGGGGGGCTGACGCAGTATTTT	CASSYAGLAGGLTQYF
NA	TRBV25-1	NA	TRBJ2-5	TGTGCCAGCAGTGAAATCGAGACCCAGTACTTC	CASSEIETQYF
NA	TRBV29-1	NA	TRBJ1-1	TGCAGCGTTGCTGACGGGCGCCCGAACACTGAAGCTTTCTTT	CSVADGRPNTEAFF
few	TRBV4-3	NA	TRBJ1-1	TGCGCCAGCAGCCAAGGCAGGAACACTGAAGCTTTCTTT	CASSQGRNTEAFF
few	TRBV30	NA	TRBJ1-4	TGTGCCGGGAACGTGGGTAATGAAAAACTGTTTTTT	CAGNVGNEKLFF
NA	TRBV7-2	NA	TRBJ1-2	TGTGCCAGCAGCCTATCGGAGCCTTCCAGGGACGGCGGCTACACCTTC	CASSLSEPSRDGGYTF
NA	TRBV2	TRBD1	TRBJ2-6	TGTGCCAGCAGGGCTCGGACAGGCCAGCCTGGGGCCAACGTCCTGACTTTC	CASRARTGQPGANVLTF
NA	TRBV19	NA	TRBJ1-5	TGTGCCAGTAGGGCCATGGGGAATCAGCCCCAGCATTTT	CASRAMGNQPQHF
NA	TRBV5-1	TRBD2	TRBJ2-5	TGCGCCAGCAGTCCGGGACTAGCAAGAGAGACCCAGTACTTC	CASSPGLARETQYF
NA	TRBV29-1	NA	TRBJ1-1	TGCAGCGTCCTCCGGGACACCACGGACACTGAAGCTTTCTTT	CSVLRDTTDTEAFF
once	TRBV7-2	TRBD1	TRBJ2-7	TGTGCCAGCAGTCCTCGAGGGACAGCCGACTACGAGCAGTACTTC	CASSPRGTADYEQYF
NA	TRBV5-1	TRBD1	TRBJ2-3	TGCGCCAGCAGCTCGGGACAGGGGACAGATACGCAGTATTTT	CASSSGQGTDTQYF
NA	TRBV29-1	NA	TRBJ1-2	TGCAGCGTCGACCCGACCCCTAACTATGGCTACACCTTC	CSVDPTPNYGYTF